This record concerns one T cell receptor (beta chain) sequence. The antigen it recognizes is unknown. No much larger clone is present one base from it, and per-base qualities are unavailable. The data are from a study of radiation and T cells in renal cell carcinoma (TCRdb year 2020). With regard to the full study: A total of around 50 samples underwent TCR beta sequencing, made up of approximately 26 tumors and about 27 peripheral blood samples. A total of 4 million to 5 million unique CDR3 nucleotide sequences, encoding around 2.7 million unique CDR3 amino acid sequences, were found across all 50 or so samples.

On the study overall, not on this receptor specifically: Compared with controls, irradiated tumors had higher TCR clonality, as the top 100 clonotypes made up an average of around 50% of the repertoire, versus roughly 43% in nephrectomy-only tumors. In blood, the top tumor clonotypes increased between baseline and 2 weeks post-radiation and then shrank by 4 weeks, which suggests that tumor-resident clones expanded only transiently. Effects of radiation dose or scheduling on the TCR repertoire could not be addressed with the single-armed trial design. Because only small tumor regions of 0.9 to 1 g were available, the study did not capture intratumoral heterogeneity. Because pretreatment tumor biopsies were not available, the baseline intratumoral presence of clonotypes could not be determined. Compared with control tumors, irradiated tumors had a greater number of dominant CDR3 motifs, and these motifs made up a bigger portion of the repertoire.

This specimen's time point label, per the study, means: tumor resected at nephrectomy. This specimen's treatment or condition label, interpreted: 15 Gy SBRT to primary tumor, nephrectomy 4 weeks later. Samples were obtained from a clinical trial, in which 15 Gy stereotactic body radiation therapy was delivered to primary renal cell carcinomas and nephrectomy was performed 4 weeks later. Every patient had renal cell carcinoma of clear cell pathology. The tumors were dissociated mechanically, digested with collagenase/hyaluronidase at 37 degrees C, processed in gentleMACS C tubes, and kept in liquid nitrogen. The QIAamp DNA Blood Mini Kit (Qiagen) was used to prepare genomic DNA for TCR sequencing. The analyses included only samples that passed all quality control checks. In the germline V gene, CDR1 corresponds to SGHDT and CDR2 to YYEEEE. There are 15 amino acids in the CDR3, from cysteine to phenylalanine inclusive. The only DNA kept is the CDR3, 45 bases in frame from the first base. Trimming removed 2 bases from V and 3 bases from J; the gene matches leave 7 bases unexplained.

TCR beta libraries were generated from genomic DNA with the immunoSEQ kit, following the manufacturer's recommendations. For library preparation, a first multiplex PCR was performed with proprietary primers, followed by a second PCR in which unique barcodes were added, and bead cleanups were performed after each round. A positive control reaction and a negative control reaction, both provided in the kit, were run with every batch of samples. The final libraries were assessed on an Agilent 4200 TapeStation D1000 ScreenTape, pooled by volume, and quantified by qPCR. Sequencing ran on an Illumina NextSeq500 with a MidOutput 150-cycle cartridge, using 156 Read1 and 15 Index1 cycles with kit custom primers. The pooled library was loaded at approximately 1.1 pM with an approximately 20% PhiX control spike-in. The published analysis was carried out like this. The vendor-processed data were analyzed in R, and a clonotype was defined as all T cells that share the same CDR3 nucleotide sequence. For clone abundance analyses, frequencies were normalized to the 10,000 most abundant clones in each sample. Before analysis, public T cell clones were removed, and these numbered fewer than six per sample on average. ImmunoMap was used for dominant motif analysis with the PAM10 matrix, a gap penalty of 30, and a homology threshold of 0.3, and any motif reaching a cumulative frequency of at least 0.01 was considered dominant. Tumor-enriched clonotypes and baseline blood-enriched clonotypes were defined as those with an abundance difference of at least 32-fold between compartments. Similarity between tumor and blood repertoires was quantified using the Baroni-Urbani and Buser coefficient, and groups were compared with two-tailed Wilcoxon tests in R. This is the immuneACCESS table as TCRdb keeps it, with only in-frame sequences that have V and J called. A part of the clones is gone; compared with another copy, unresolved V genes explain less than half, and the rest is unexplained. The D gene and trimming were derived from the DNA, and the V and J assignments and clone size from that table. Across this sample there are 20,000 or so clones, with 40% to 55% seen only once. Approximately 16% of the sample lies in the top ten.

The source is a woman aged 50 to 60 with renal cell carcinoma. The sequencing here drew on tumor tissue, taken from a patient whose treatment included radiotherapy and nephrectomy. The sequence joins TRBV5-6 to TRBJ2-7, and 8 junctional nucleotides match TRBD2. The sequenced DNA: TGTGCCAGCAGCTTAGGCCAGCGGGGGATCTACGAGCAGTACTTC. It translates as CASSLGQRGIYEQYF.